This is a list of T cell receptor beta chains from one sample in a study of blood T cell repertoires in COVID-19. Generated by immunoSEQ multiplex PCR, the TCRdb table keeps only in-frame clones and is missing some. The sample holds roughly 32,000 clones, roughly 84% seen once. Input material: peripheral blood. The receptors shown here come from a man aged 55 to 69 with active COVID-19. CDR3s include the opening cysteine and the closing phenylalanine or tryptophan. The order of the fields is V gene, J gene, CDR3 protein.

TRBV7-2	TRBJ2-3	CASSPNSGGTDTQYF
TRBV3-1/TRBV3-2	TRBJ2-5	CASSQGQGTQGTQYF
TRBV5-5	TRBJ1-1	CASSGPGLWNTEAFF
TRBV7-9	TRBJ2-2	CASSKDQGSNTGELFF
TRBV2	TRBJ1-5	CASNEPGRAQHF
TRBV25-1	TRBJ2-5	CASSEPGWETQYF
TRBV27	TRBJ2-7	CASRLITPPYEQYF
TRBV5-1	TRBJ2-7	CASSRGQGIDEQYF
TRBV28	TRBJ2-1	CASSLSGLSSYNEQFF
TRBV10-3	TRBJ1-6	CAITRDRGESPLHF
TRBV7-2	TRBJ2-5	CASSLAQGGTQYF
TRBV5-1	TRBJ1-1	CASSYRQGHTEAFF
TRBV4-3	TRBJ2-1	CASSQDIFAGAVVGNEQFF
TRBV6-5	TRBJ1-3	CASSSSSGNTIYF
TRBV6-5	TRBJ1-2	CASRRRGLAYGYTF
TRBV5-1	TRBJ1-2	CASSFQGNYGYTF
TRBV6-5	TRBJ1-5	CASSTGTANQPQHF
TRBV6-2/TRBV6-3	TRBJ1-1	CASSYSRLRGNTEAFF
TRBV19	TRBJ1-2	CASTMDRGIHGYTF
TRBV9	TRBJ1-2	CASSPDGESGYTF
TRBV4-2	TRBJ2-2	CASSQGLYTGELFF
TRBV2	TRBJ1-5	CASSRQGNQPQHF
TRBV5-4	TRBJ2-7	CASSLDPADYYEQYF
TRBV4-2	TRBJ1-2	CASSQDRPDSGEGYTF
TRBV4-3	TRBJ2-7	CASSQSRGLYEQYF
TRBV7-3	TRBJ2-2	CASSRRQGVGGELFF
TRBV24-1	TRBJ1-5	CATSIRERVRGQPQHF
TRBV18	TRBJ1-1	CASSPLYRDRTEAFF